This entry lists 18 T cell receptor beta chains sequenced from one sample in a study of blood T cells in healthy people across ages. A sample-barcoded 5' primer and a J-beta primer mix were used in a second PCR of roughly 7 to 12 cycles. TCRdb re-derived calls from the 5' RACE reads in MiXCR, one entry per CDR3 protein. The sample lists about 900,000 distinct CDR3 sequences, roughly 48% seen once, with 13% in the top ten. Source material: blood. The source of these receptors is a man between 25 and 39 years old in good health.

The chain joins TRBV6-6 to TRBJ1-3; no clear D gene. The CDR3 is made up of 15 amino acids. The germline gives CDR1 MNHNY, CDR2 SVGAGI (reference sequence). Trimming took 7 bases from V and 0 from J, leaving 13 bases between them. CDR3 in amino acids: CASIRDFSSGNTIYF. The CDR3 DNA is TGTGCCAGCATTCGGGATTTCAGCTCTGGAAACACCATATATTTT.

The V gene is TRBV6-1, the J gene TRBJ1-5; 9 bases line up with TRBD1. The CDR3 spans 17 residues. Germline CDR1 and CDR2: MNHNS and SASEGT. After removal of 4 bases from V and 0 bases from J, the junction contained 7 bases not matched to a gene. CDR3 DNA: TGTGCCAGCAGTGGGGGGACAGGGCCGTATAGCAATCAGCCCCAGCATTTT. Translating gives CASSGGTGPYSNQPQHF.

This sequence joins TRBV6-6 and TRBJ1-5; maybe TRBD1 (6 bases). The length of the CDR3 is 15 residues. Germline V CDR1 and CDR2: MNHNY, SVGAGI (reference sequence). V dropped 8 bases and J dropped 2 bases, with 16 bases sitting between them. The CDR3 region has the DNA TGTGCCAGCGTTTGGGGGCAGGACCGCAATCAGCCCCAGCATTTT. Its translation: CASVWGQDRNQPQHF.

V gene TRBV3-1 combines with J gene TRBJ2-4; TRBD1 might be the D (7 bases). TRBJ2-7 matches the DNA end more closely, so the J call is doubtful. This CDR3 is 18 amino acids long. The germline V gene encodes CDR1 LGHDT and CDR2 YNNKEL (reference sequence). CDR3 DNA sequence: TGTGCCAGCAGCCAAGAAAGGTGGGCTGCGGGACAGTTAGGCGAGCAGTACTTC. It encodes CASSQERWAAGQLGEQYF.

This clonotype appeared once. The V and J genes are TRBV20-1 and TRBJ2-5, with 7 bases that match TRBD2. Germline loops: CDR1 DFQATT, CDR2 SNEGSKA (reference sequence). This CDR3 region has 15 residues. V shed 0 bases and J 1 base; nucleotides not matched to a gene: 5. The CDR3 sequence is CSARDSGPPQETQYF. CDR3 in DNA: TGCAGTGCTAGAGATAGCGGGCCGCCCCAAGAGACCCAGTACTTC.

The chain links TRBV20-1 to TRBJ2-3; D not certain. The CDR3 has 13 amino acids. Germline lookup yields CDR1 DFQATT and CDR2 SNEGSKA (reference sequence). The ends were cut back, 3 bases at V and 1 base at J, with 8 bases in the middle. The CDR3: CSARRHGTDTQYF. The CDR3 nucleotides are TGCAGTGCTAGGCGTCACGGCACAGATACGCAGTATTTT.

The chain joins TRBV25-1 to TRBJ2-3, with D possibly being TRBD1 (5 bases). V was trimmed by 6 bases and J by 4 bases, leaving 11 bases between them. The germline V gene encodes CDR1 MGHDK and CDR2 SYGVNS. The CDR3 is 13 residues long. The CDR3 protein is CASRQGGADTQYF. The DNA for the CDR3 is TGTGCCAGCAGGCAGGGTGGGGCAGATACGCAGTATTTT.

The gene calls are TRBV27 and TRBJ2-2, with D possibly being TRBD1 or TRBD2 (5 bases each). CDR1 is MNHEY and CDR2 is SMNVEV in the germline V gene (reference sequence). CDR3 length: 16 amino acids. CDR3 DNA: TGTGCTAGCGCCCCACTGTGGGGCTCGGACACCGGGGAGCTGTTTTTT. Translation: CASAPLWGSDTGELFF.

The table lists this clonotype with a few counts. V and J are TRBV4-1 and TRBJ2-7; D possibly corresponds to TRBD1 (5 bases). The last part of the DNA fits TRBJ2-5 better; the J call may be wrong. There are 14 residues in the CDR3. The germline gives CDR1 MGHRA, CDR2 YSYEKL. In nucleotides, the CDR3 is TGCGCCAGCAGCCGGCAGGGTTCGCTAGAGACCCAGTACTTC. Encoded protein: CASSRQGSLETQYF.

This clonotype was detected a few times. In DNA, the CDR3 is TGTGCCAGCGGACAGGGGACCTACGAGCAGTACTTC. This codes for CASGQGTYEQYF. The chain employs TRBV27 and TRBJ2-7; TRBD1 matches at 9 bases. Germline V gene sequence: CDR1 MNHEY, CDR2 SMNVEV (reference sequence). CDR3 length: 12 residues. V was pared by 8 bases and J by 2 bases, with 1 base of the junction left unmatched.

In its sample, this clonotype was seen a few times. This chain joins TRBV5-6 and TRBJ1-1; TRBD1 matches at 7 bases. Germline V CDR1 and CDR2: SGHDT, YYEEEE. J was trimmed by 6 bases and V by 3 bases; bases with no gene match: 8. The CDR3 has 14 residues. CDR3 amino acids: CASSSTGTPPEAFF. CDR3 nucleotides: TGTGCCAGCAGCTCGACAGGGACTCCCCCTGAAGCTTTCTTT.

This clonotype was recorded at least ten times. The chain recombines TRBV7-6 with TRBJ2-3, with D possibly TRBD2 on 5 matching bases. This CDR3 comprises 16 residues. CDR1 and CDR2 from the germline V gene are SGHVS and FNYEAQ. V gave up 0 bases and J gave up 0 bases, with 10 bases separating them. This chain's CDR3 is CASSLAARTSTDTQYF. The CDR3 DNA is TGTGCCAGCAGCTTAGCGGCCAGGACTAGCACAGATACGCAGTATTTT.

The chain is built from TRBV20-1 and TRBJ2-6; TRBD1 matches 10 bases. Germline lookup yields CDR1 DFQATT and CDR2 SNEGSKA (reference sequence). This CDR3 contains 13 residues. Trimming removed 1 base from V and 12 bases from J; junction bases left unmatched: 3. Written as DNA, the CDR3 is TGCAGTGCTAGAGGGGGACAGGGGTCCGTCCTGACTTTC. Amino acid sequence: CSARGGQGSVLTF.

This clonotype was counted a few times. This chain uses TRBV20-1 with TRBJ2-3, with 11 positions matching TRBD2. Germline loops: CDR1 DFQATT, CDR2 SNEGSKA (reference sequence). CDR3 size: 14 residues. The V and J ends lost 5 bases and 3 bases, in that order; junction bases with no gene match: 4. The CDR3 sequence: CSAPSGGQTDTQYF. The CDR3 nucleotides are TGCAGTGCTCCTAGCGGGGGGCAGACAGATACGCAGTATTTT.

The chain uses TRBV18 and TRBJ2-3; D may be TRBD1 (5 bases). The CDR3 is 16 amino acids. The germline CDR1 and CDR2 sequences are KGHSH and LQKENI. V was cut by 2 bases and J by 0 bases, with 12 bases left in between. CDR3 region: CASSPARAGSTDTQYF. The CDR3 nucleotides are TGTGCCAGCTCACCAGCCCGGGCAGGGAGCACAGATACGCAGTATTTT. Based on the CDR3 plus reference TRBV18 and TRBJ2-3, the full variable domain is NAGVMQNPRHLVRRRGQEARLRCSPMKGHSHVYWYRQLPEEGLKFMVYLQKENIIDESGMPKERFSAEFPKEGPSILRIQQVVRGDSAAYFCASSPARAGSTDTQYFGPGTRLTVL.

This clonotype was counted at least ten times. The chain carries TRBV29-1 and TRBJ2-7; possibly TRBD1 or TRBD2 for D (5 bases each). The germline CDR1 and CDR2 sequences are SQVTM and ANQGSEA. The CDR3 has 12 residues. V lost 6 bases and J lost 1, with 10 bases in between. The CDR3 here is CSVGDGSYEQYF. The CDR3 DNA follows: TGCAGCGTGGGGGACGGATCCTACGAGCAGTACTTC.

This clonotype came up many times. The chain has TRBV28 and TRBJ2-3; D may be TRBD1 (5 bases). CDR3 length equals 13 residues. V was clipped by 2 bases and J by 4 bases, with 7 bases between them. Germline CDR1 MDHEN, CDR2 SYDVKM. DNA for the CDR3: TGTGCCAGCAGTTTACAGGGCCCAGATACGCAGTATTTT. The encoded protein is CASSLQGPDTQYF.

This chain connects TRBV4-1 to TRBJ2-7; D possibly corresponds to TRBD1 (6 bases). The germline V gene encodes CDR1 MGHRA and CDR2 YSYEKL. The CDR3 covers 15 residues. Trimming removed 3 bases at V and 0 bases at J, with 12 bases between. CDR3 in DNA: TGCGCCAGCAGCCAGCGACAGGCCCTCTCCTACGAGCAGTACTTC. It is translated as CASSQRQALSYEQYF.